The clone carrying this T cell receptor beta chain was detected once. The authors sequenced TCR beta from blood CD8+ and CD4+ T cells. TEMRA cells were FACS-enriched, while CD8+ and CD4+ T cells were negatively isolated. The CDR3 totals 16 residues. CDR1 and CDR2 (germline): MDHEN, SYDVKM. J was trimmed by 4 bases and V by 6 bases; bases with no gene match: 8. This specimen belongs to a study of CD8 T cells in Susac syndrome. RNA, at about 0.5 to 1 ug, was reverse transcribed with random hexamers. Each CDR3 protein is one row after TCRdb ran MiXCR on the immunoSEQ multiplex PCR reads. The sample holds some 400,000 distinct CDR3 sequences; 85% are singletons and the top ten take roughly 0.11%.

The clonotype was recovered from a human donor with multiple sclerosis. V gene TRBV28 combines with J gene TRBJ2-2; 10 bases map to TRBD2. The sequencing input was CD8+ T cells from PBMCs. The CDR3 DNA follows: TGTGCCAGCAGGTTCCTAGCGGGAGTAAGCACCGGGGAGCTGTTTTTT. This gives the protein CASRFLAGVSTGELFF. Drawing the rest from reference TRBV28 and TRBJ2-2, the complete variable domain is DVKVTQSSRYLVKRTGEKVFLECVQDMDHENMFWYRQDPGLGLRLIYFSYDVKMKEKGDIPEGYSVSREKKERFSLILESASTNQTSMYLCASRFLAGVSTGELFFGEGSRLTVL.